Listed here are 10 T cell receptor beta chains from one sample, sequenced in a study of preoperative IRX-2 immunotherapy in early breast cancer. Sequenced by immunoSEQ multiplex PCR; TCRdb stores in-frame clones only, minus some. Among around 13,000 clones listed, more than 75% were seen once. Treatment defined: preoperative locoregional IRX-2 cytokine immunotherapy. Sample collection was performed from a patient treated with IRX-2 immunotherapy. All receptors derive from a human donor with breast cancer.

This rearrangement joins TRBV6-1 to TRBJ1-5, with unresolved D. From germline, CDR1 is MNHNS and CDR2 SASEGT. The CDR3 sequence is 15 residues long. Trimming shortened V by 1 base and J by 6 bases, and 13 bases separated the two germline ends. This CDR3 is CASSEGTRRGQPQHF. CDR3 nucleotide sequence: TGTGCCAGCAGTGAAGGTACTCGCCGGGGTCAGCCCCAGCATTTT.

This chain uses TRBV7-9 with TRBJ2-7; D tentatively reads TRBD1 or TRBD2 (5 bases each). The CDR3 length is 15 residues. CDR1 is SEHNR, CDR2 FQNEAQ, per germline (reference sequence). The V and J ends lost 5 bases and 4 bases respectively, with 18 bases between them. CDR3 nucleotide sequence: TGTGCCAGCAGCACCGGGACGGCATCTCGTTACGAGCAGTACGTC. This sequence encodes CASSTGTASRYEQYV.

V usage is TRBV19 and J usage is TRBJ1-2; no reliable D call. The CDR3 is 16 amino acids. Germline CDR1 reads LNHDA; CDR2 reads SQIVND (reference sequence). The ends were cut back, 6 bases at V and 5 bases at J, with 22 bases in the middle. CDR3 residues: CASRPRYGQTHYGYTF. DNA of the CDR3: TGTGCCAGTAGGCCCCGGTATGGGCAGACACATTATGGCTACACCTTC.

The chain has TRBV19 and TRBJ2-4; TRBD1 aligns across 12 bases. From germline, CDR1 is LNHDA and CDR2 SQIVND (reference sequence). Trimming took 6 bases from V and 11 from J; bases not matched to a gene: 8. This CDR3 has 14 amino acids. The CDR3 spells CASSPVGQGAVQYF. The CDR3 nucleotides read TGTGCCAGTAGCCCCGTGGGACAGGGGGCTGTTCAGTACTTC. The whole variable domain, remainder taken from reference TRBV19 and TRBJ2-4, is DGGITQSPKYLFRKEGQNVTLSCEQNLNHDAMYWYRQDPGQGLRLIYYSQIVNDFQKGDIAEGYSVSREKKESFPLTVTSAQKNPTAFYLCASSPVGQGAVQYFGAGTRLSVL.

The chain uses TRBV5-4 and TRBJ2-7, with 7 nucleotides matching TRBD1. Trimming at V came to 0 bases and at J to 0 bases, leaving 6 bases not matched to a gene. CDR3 length equals 16 residues. Germline-derived CDR1 and CDR2 are SGHNT and YYREEE (reference sequence). CDR3 nucleotides: TGTGCCAGCAGCTTGGTTCGCCCAGGGGGCTCCTACGAGCAGTACGTC. Protein: CASSLVRPGGSYEQYV.

V and J are TRBV5-1 and TRBJ2-1, with 9 bases matching TRBD2. Trimming cost V 0 bases and J 1 base; bases outside gene matches: 5. This CDR3 has 17 residues. Germline V lookup: CDR1 SGHRS, CDR2 YFSETQ. CDR3 region: CASSLAASGVSYNEQFF. In DNA, the CDR3 is TGCGCCAGCAGCTTGGCCGCTAGCGGGGTTTCCTACAATGAGCAGTTCTTC. Full variable domain (rest looked up from reference TRBV5-1 and TRBJ2-1): KAGVTQTPRYLIKTRGQQVTLSCSPISGHRSVSWYQQTPGQGLQFLFEYFSETQRNKGNFPGRFSGRQFSNSRSEMNVSTLELGDSALYLCASSLAASGVSYNEQFFGPGTRLTVL.

This chain joins TRBV11-3 and TRBJ1-3; the D gene is possibly TRBD1 (5 bases). Trimming removed 5 bases from V and 0 bases from J, with 17 bases in between. Germline assignment: CDR1 SGHNT and CDR2 YENEEA. This CDR3 spans 17 amino acids. In nucleotides, the CDR3 is TGTGCCAGCAGCAACCCTCCCGGGGCTTTCTCTGGAAACACCATATATTTT. Translating it yields CASSNPPGAFSGNTIYF.

The gene calls are TRBV11-3 and TRBJ1-4; D ambiguous. The germline V gene encodes CDR1 SGHNT and CDR2 YENEEA. This CDR3 comprises 12 residues. The V gene lost 6 bases and the J gene lost 13 bases, with 15 bases spanning the gap. CDR3 loop: CASSLAEGTLFF. The CDR3 bases are TGTGCCAGCAGTCTAGCGGAGGGTACACTGTTTTTT.

The chain combines TRBV5-1 with TRBJ1-2; 9 bases agree with TRBD1. This CDR3 is built from 14 residues. V was clipped by 3 bases and J by 3 bases; unmatched bases: 3. Looked up from germline, CDR1 is SGHRS and CDR2 is YFSETQ. The CDR3 sequence: CASSWDRVDYGYTF. DNA for the CDR3: TGCGCCAGCAGCTGGGACAGGGTCGACTATGGCTACACCTTC.

This chain uses TRBV27 with TRBJ2-3, with D perhaps matching TRBD1 (6 bases). V lost 6 bases, J lost 2 bases, and 18 bases lay in between. CDR1 and CDR2 (germline): MNHEY, SMNVEV (reference sequence). The CDR3 is 16 residues long. DNA for the CDR3: TGTGCCAGCAGGGGGGCCGGGACACTGAACACAGATACGCAGTATTTT. Protein sequence: CASRGAGTLNTDTQYF.